The rows below give T cell receptor beta chains drawn from one sample of a study of blood T cell repertoires in COVID-19. Libraries were prepared by immunoSEQ multiplex PCR; TCRdb keeps only in-frame clonotypes and omits some of them. This sample has about 240,000 clones, with roughly 80% found just once. The material sequenced was peripheral blood. The origin of the receptors is a woman between 55 and 75 years old with active or convalescent COVID-19. CDR3s include the opening cysteine and the closing phenylalanine or tryptophan. Fields, in order: V gene, J gene, D gene, clone size, CDR3 protein, CDR3 DNA. A D gene is named only where the DNA matches it firmly. Size is stated for part of the rows, as once, few or many counts, or as a class when the clone is expanded.

TRBV7-3,TRBJ2-2,TRBD2,-,CASSPAGGNTGELFF,TGTGCCAGCAGCCCAGCGGGGGGGAACACCGGGGAGCTGTTTTTT
TRBV27,TRBJ2-1,TRBD1,-,CASSFGTGVHEQFF,TGTGCCAGCAGTTTTGGGACAGGGGTGCATGAGCAGTTCTTC
TRBV7-3,TRBJ1-2,TRBD1,once,CASSATPGQGIYGYTF,TGTGCCAGCAGCGCAACTCCGGGACAGGGGATCTATGGCTACACCTTC
TRBV6-2/TRBV6-3,TRBJ2-3,-,-,CASSPSGGTDTQYF,TGTGCCAGCAGTCCCTCCGGGGGCACAGATACGCAGTATTTT
TRBV30,TRBJ1-3,TRBD1,once,CAWGQGNSGNTIYF,TGTGCCTGGGGACAGGGTAACTCTGGAAACACCATATATTTT
TRBV30,TRBJ1-5,TRBD1,-,CAWSQGGGQPQHF,TGTGCCTGGAGTCAAGGGGGCGGTCAGCCCCAGCATTTT
TRBV30,TRBJ1-2,TRBD1,-,CAWRQPGGSGYTF,TGTGCCTGGCGCCAGCCAGGGGGTAGTGGCTACACCTTC
TRBV6-5,TRBJ2-1,TRBD2,-,CASSYRRGSSYNEQFF,TGTGCCAGCAGTTACCGGCGGGGGAGCTCCTACAATGAGCAGTTCTTC
TRBV18,TRBJ2-3,-,-,CASSNRDADTQYF,TGTGCCAGCTCAAACCGGGATGCAGATACGCAGTATTTT
TRBV19,TRBJ2-3,-,-,CASSFDSRDTQYF,TGTGCCAGTAGTTTCGATAGCAGAGATACGCAGTATTTT
TRBV12-3/TRBV12-4,TRBJ1-6,-,-,CASRGNNSPLHF,TGTGCCAGCAGGGGCAATAATTCACCCCTCCACTTT
TRBV6-5,TRBJ1-3,TRBD1,-,CASSLQGGSGNTIYF,TGTGCCAGCAGCCTCCAAGGGGGCTCCGGAAACACCATATATTTT
TRBV21-1,TRBJ2-1,-,-,CASNENRNEQFF,TGTGCCAGCAACGAAAACAGGAATGAGCAGTTCTTC
TRBV7-9,TRBJ1-1,-,-,CASSLASGYMNTEAFF,TGTGCCAGCAGCTTAGCGTCGGGGTACATGAACACTGAAGCTTTCTTT
TRBV3-1/TRBV3-2,TRBJ1-3,-,-,CASSLGGASGNTIYF,TGTGCCAGCAGTCTAGGAGGAGCTTCTGGAAACACCATATATTTT
TRBV29-1,TRBJ2-3,-,-,CSVGAGVLRTDTQYF,TGCAGCGTTGGGGCGGGCGTCCTTCGCACAGATACGCAGTATTTT
TRBV10-3,TRBJ1-4,TRBD1,-,CATATGVGEKLFF,TGTGCCACCGCGACAGGGGTCGGTGAAAAACTGTTTTTT
TRBV5-1,TRBJ2-7,TRBD2,-,CASSAGLAGGILDPYEQYF,TGCGCCAGCAGCGCTGGACTAGCGGGGGGTATCCTCGACCCCTACGAGCAGTACTTC
TRBV7-9,TRBJ2-1,TRBD1,once,CASSLGDSNNEQFF,TGTGCCAGCAGCTTGGGGGACAGCAACAATGAGCAGTTCTTC
TRBV6-5,TRBJ1-2,-,-,CATKVVGGASGYTF,TGTGCCACCAAAGTTGTCGGGGGGGCGTCTGGCTACACCTTC
TRBV4-2,TRBJ2-2,-,-,CASSRGQNTGELFF,TGTGCCAGCAGCCGCGGGCAGAACACCGGGGAGCTGTTTTTT
TRBV5-5,TRBJ2-3,TRBD2,-,CASSRRSGGPPASTDTQYF,TGTGCCAGCAGCCGCCGTAGCGGGGGCCCTCCAGCTAGCACAGATACGCAGTATTTT
TRBV18,TRBJ1-2,-,-,CASSPQGYGYTF,TGTGCCAGCTCACCCCAGGGATATGGCTACACCTTC
TRBV5-6,TRBJ1-2,TRBD1,-,CASSLGQGTGYGYTF,TGTGCCAGCAGCTTGGGACAGGGGACCGGCTATGGCTACACCTTC
TRBV18,TRBJ2-1,-,-,CASSPLGGNEQFF,TGTGCCAGCTCACCATTGGGGGGTAATGAGCAGTTCTTC
TRBV6-5,TRBJ1-2,-,few,CASSLSPTGLYGYTF,TGTGCCAGCAGTCTCAGCCCTACAGGGCTCTATGGCTACACCTTC
TRBV7-9,TRBJ1-2,-,-,CASSPEESYGYTF,TGTGCCAGCAGCCCCGAGGAAAGCTATGGCTACACCTTC
TRBV11-3,TRBJ2-1,TRBD1,-,CASSFGTGTGHNEQFF,TGTGCCAGCAGCTTCGGGACCGGGACAGGGCACAATGAGCAGTTCTTC